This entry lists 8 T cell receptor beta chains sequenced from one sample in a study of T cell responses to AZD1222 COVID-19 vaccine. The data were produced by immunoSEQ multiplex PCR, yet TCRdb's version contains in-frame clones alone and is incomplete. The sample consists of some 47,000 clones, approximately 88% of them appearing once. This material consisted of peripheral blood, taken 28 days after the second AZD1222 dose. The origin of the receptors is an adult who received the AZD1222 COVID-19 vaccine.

The CDR3 nucleotides read TGTGCCAGCAGCTTAGTAGGGCCCACCGGGGAGCTGTTTTTT. Amino acids: CASSLVGPTGELFF. The chain is built from TRBV7-9 and TRBJ2-2; D is uncertain. Trimming left V 1 base short and J 4 bases short, with 7 bases between. Germline values: CDR1 SEHNR, CDR2 FQNEAQ (reference sequence). This CDR3 contains 14 residues.

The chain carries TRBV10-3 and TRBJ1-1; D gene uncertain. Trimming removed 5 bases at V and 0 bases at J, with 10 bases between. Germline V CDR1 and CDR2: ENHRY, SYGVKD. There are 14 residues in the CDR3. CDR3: CAISSPQVNTEAFF. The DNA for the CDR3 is TGTGCCATCAGTTCTCCCCAGGTGAACACTGAAGCTTTCTTT.

CDR3 residues: CASSSGTGARSYEQYF. In DNA, the CDR3 is TGTGCCAGCAGCTCCGGGACAGGAGCCCGCTCCTACGAGCAGTACTTC. J is TRBJ2-7 and V is TRBV5-8; 8 positions agree with TRBD1. With V trimmed by 3 bases and J by 0 bases, 8 bases remained unmatched. CDR3 length equals 16 residues. The germline V gene has CDR1 SGHTS and CDR2 YDEGEE.

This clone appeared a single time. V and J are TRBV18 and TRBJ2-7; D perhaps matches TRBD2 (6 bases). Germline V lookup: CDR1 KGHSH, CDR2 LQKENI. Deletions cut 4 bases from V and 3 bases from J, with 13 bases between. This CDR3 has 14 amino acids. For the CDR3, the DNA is TGTGCCAGCTCACGGGCCGGGGGAGACTACGAGCAGTACTTC. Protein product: CASSRAGGDYEQYF. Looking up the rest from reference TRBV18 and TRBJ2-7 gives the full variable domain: NAGVMQNPRHLVRRRGQEARLRCSPMKGHSHVYWYRQLPEEGLKFMVYLQKENIIDESGMPKERFSAEFPKEGPSILRIQQVVRGDSAAYFCASSRAGGDYEQYFGPGTRLTVT.

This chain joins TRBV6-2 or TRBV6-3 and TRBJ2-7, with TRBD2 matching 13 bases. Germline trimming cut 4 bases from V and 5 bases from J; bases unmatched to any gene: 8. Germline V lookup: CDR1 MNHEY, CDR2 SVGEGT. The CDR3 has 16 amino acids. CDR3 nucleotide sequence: TGTGCCAGCAGTTCCGGACTAGCGGGAGCGGGGAACGAGCAGTACTTC. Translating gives CASSSGLAGAGNEQYF.

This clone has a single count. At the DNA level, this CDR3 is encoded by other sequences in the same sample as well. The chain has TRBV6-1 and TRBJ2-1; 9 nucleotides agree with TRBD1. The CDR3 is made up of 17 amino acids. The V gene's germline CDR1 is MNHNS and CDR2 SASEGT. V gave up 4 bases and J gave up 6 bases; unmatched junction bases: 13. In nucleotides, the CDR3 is TGTGCCAGCAGTGGGCGCCTCCGGGACAGGGCCTTCAATGAGCAGTTCTTC. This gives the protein CASSGRLRDRAFNEQFF.

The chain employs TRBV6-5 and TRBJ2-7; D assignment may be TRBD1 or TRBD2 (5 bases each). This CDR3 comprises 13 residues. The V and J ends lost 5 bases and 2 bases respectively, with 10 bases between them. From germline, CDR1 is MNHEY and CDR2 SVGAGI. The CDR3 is CASSPGPTYEQYF. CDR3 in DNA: TGTGCCAGCAGTCCGGGGCCTACCTACGAGCAGTACTTC.

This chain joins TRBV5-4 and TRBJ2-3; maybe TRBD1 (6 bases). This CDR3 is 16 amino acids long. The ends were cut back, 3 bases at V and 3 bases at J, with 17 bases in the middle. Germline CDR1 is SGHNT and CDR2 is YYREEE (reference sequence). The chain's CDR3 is CASSYGRGRSTDTQYF. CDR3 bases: TGTGCCAGCAGCTATGGCAGGGGACGTAGTACAGATACGCAGTATTTT.